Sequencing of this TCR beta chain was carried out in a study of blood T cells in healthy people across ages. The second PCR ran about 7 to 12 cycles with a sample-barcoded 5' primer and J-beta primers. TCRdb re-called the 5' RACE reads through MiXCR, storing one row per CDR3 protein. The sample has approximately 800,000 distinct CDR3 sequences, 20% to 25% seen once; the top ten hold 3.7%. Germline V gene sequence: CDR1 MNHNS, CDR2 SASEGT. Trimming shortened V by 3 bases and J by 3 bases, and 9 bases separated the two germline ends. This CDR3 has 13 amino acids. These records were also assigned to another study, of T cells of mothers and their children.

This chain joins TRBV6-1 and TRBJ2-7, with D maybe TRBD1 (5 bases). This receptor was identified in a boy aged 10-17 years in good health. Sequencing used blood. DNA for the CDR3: TGTGCCAGCAGTGACAGGACACTCTACGAGCAGTACTTC. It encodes CASSDRTLYEQYF.